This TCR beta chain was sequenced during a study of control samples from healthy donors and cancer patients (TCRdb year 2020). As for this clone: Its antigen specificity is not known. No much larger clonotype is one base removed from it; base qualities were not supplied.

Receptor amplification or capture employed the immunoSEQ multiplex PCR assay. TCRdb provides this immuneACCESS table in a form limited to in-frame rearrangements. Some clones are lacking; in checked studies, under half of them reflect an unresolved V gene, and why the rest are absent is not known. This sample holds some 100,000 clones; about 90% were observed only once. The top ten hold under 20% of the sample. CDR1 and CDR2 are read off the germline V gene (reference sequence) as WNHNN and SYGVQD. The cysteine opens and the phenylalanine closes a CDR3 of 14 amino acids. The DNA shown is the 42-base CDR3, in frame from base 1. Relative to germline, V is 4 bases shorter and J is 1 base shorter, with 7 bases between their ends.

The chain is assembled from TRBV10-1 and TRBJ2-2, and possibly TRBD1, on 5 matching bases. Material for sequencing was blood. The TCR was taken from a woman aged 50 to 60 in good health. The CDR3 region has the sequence CASSGQRNTGELFF. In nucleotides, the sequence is TGCGCCAGCAGTGGACAGAGGAACACCGGGGAGCTGTTTTTT.